One and the same sample provided the 18 T cell receptor beta chains below, sequenced in a study of human T cells and chemical hapten exposure. TCRdb used MiXCR to reprocess the RACE reads, holding one entry per CDR3 protein. The sample has around 190,000 distinct CDR3 sequences, under 25% seen once. The time point: patch test 1, 2 weeks after DPC sensitization. Documented treatment: therapeutic diphenylcyclopropenone sensitization with weekly scalp DPC. Sequenced here: whole blood, sampled in connection with sensitization to the hapten diphenylcyclopropenone (DPC). The receptors were gathered from a woman between 50 and 59 years old with alopecia areata. Some clones in this sample may be carry-over from other donors' samples.

The chain uses TRBV6-5 and TRBJ2-7, with 11 nucleotides matching TRBD2. Trimming removed 2 bases from V and 2 bases from J; junction bases left unmatched: 14. The CDR3 extends over 19 amino acids. Germline V gene sequence: CDR1 MNHEY, CDR2 SVGAGI. The CDR3 sequence is CASSYLAPGTSGQTYEQYF. CDR3 coding DNA: TGTGCCAGCAGTTACCTTGCACCCGGGACTAGCGGACAAACCTACGAGCAGTACTTC.

The V call is TRBV28, the J call TRBJ2-3; 11 nucleotides line up with TRBD1. CDR1 is MDHEN and CDR2 is SYDVKM in the germline V gene. Trimming at V came to 6 bases and at J to 4 bases, leaving 6 bases not matched to a gene. The CDR3 totals 15 residues. The CDR3 protein is CASRPGTGGSDTQYF. The CDR3 DNA sequence: TGTGCCAGCAGACCCGGGACAGGGGGTTCAGATACGCAGTATTTT.

The table lists this clonotype with a few counts. The gene calls are TRBV5-1 and TRBJ2-5; D is unclear. The ends were cut back, 4 bases at V and 4 bases at J, with 14 bases in the middle. The CDR3 loop spans 14 amino acids. Germline CDR1 is SGHRS and CDR2 is YFSETQ. DNA for the CDR3: TGCGCCAGCAGCCGGAGAAGGGCTTTAGAGACCCAGTACTTC. Translated, it gives CASSRRRALETQYF. The variable domain in full, completed from reference TRBV5-1 and TRBJ2-5, reads KAGVTQTPRYLIKTRGQQVTLSCSPISGHRSVSWYQQTPGQGLQFLFEYFSETQRNKGNFPGRFSGRQFSNSRSEMNVSTLELGDSALYLCASSRRRALETQYFGPGTRLLVL.

This clonotype was seen more than once but under ten times. The chain couples TRBV7-2 to TRBJ1-5; D is uncertain. V dropped 8 bases and J dropped 7 bases, with 6 bases sitting between them. CDR1 SGHTA and CDR2 FQGNSA come from the germline V gene. This CDR3 spans 10 amino acids. This chain's CDR3 is CASGPQPQHF. CDR3 bases: TGTGCCAGCGGCCCCCAGCCCCAGCATTTT. The complete variable domain, with remaining parts taken from reference TRBV7-2 and TRBJ1-5, reads GAGVSQSPSNKVTEKGKDVELRCDPISGHTALYWYRQSLGQGLEFLIYFQGNSAPDKSGLPSDRFSAERTGGSVSTLTIQRTQQEDSAVYLCASGPQPQHFGDGTRLSIL.

V usage is TRBV2 and J usage is TRBJ2-3; D is uncertain. V lost 1 base to trimming and J lost 7 bases, with 6 bases between them. This CDR3 is built from 12 residues. Germline CDR1 is SNHLY and CDR2 is FYNNEI. The CDR3 loop reads CASSEERNTQYF. DNA of the CDR3: TGTGCCAGCAGTGAAGAGCGAAATACGCAGTATTTT.

This clonotype was found many times. This sequence joins TRBV7-6 and TRBJ2-5; no clear D. Germline assignment: CDR1 SGHVS and CDR2 FNYEAQ. Deletions cut 0 bases from V and 1 base from J, with 0 bases between. CDR3 size: 12 residues. In DNA, the CDR3 is TGTGCCAGCAGCTTAGCCCAAGAGACCCAGTACTTC. Residues: CASSLAQETQYF. Full variable domain (missing parts from reference TRBV7-6 and TRBJ2-5): GAGVSQSPRYKVTKRGQDVALRCDPISGHVSLYWYRQALGQGPEFLTYFNYEAQQDKSGLPNDRFSAERPEGSISTLTIQRTEQRDSAMYRCASSLAQETQYFGPGTRLLVL.

This clonotype qualifies as large. The chain uses TRBV29-1 and TRBJ2-7; 7 bases line up with TRBD1. Looked up from germline, CDR1 is SQVTM and CDR2 is ANQGSEA. There are 13 residues in the CDR3. The J segment lost 4 bases and the V segment lost 4 bases, leaving 7 bases of the junction unmatched. CDR3 bases: TGCAGCGTTGGAGGACAGGAGCCTTACGAGCAGTACTTC. Protein product: CSVGGQEPYEQYF.

CDR3 DNA: TGTGCCACCCAGCTCGGGAGGGCCTACGAGCAGTACTTC. Its protein is CATQLGRAYEQYF. The V and J genes are TRBV10-3 and TRBJ2-7; 8 bases are shared with TRBD2. V lost 10 bases to trimming and J lost 2 bases; unmatched junction nucleotides: 7. This CDR3 is 13 amino acids long. Germline CDR1 ENHRY, CDR2 SYGVKD.

J is TRBJ2-6 and V is TRBV20-1; TRBD2 might be the D (7 bases). The CDR3 consists of 17 residues. The germline V and J ends were trimmed by 1 base and 0 bases, with 13 bases remaining between them. Germline CDR1 and CDR2: DFQATT and SNEGSKA (reference sequence). This CDR3 reads CSARGGGISSGANVLTF. The DNA for the CDR3 is TGCAGTGCTAGAGGGGGGGGCATCTCCTCTGGGGCCAACGTCCTGACTTTC.

The chain couples TRBV29-1 to TRBJ2-7; TRBD1 is a possible D gene (9 bases). V lost 3 bases, J lost 2 bases, and 17 bases lay in between. The CDR3 spans 15 residues. CDR1 is SQVTM and CDR2 is ANQGSEA in the germline V gene. In nucleotides, the CDR3 is TGCAGCGTTGAGACAGGGGGAGCGGGAGCCTACGAGCAGTACTTC. Translation gives CSVETGGAGAYEQYF.

This clonotype was counted between two and nine times. The J gene is TRBJ2-7, the V gene TRBV6-5; tentative D call: TRBD1 (5 bases). V lost 7 bases and J lost 6, with 16 bases in between. Germline V gene data show CDR1 as MNHEY and CDR2 as SVGAGI. This CDR3 spans 13 amino acids. CDR3 DNA sequence: TGTGCCAGCACAGACAGTCGTGGCGCCGAGCAGTACTTC. This translates into CASTDSRGAEQYF.

V is TRBV10-3 and J is TRBJ2-3; 10 positions match TRBD2. Trimming took 4 bases from V and 3 from J; bases not matched to a gene: 4. Per germline, CDR1 ENHRY and CDR2 SYGVKD. The CDR3 length is 15 residues. CDR3 sequence (DNA): TGTGCCATCAGTGTCGGGACTAGCGTAACAGATACGCAGTATTTT. Translation gives CAISVGTSVTDTQYF.

This clonotype has a single count. V and J are TRBV20-1 and TRBJ2-1; the match to TRBD1 covers 10 bases. The CDR3 has 14 residues. J lost 2 bases, V lost 6 bases, and 4 bases had no gene match. The germline V gene encodes CDR1 DFQATT and CDR2 SNEGSKA (reference sequence). This CDR3 reads CSARGTGAYNEQFF. Here the CDR3 DNA reads TGCAGTGCAAGGGGGACAGGGGCCTACAATGAGCAGTTCTTC.

A few counts support this clonotype. This chain joins TRBV18 and TRBJ2-2; D is undetermined. This CDR3 region has 15 residues. The germline V gene encodes CDR1 KGHSH and CDR2 LQKENI. Trimming stripped 3 bases from V and 2 bases from J, with 10 bases between. For the CDR3, the DNA is TGTGCCAGCTCACCGCAAAGGGCTAACACCGGGGAGCTGTTTTTT. Translated, it gives CASSPQRANTGELFF.

This clonotype was detected a few times. The chain joins TRBV29-1 to TRBJ1-2; 11 bases are shared with TRBD1. The ends lost 0 bases at V and 8 bases at J; junction bases unmatched: 14. The CDR3 totals 17 residues. CDR1 and CDR2 from the germline V gene are SQVTM and ANQGSEA. The CDR3 protein is CSVEEGGAGTGGRGYTF. Here the CDR3 DNA reads TGCAGCGTTGAAGAGGGGGGAGCCGGGACAGGGGGGAGAGGCTACACCTTC.

This chain connects TRBV5-6 to TRBJ2-5; 13 nucleotides agree with TRBD2. V shed 6 bases and J 1 base; nucleotides not matched to a gene: 3. CDR3 length: 15 amino acids. From germline, CDR1 is SGHDT and CDR2 YYEEEE. The CDR3 loop is CASTRLAGGQETQYF. The CDR3 coding sequence is TGTGCCAGCACCAGACTAGCGGGAGGCCAAGAGACCCAGTACTTC.

This clonotype showed up just a few times. The chain recombines TRBV20-1 with TRBJ2-3, with 10 positions matching TRBD2. V lost 3 bases and J lost 4; bases outside the gene matches: 10. Per germline, CDR1 DFQATT and CDR2 SNEGSKA (reference sequence). This CDR3 region has 16 residues. The CDR3 nucleotides are TGCAGTGCTAGTCCCTTAGCGGGAGGAGGGGCAGATACGCAGTATTTT. Its translation is CSASPLAGGGADTQYF.

The table lists this clonotype with a few counts. V gene TRBV7-2 combines with J gene TRBJ1-3; D unresolved. In germline, CDR1 is SGHTA, CDR2 FQGNSA. The CDR3 sequence is 16 residues long. V lost 1 base and J lost 2, with 12 bases in between. DNA of the CDR3: TGTGCCAGCAGCTTAGAGATCAGCATGCCTGGAAACACCATATATTTT. It translates to CASSLEISMPGNTIYF. Variable domain in full (rest from reference TRBV7-2 and TRBJ1-3): GAGVSQSPSNKVTEKGKDVELRCDPISGHTALYWYRQSLGQGLEFLIYFQGNSAPDKSGLPSDRFSAERTGGSVSTLTIQRTQQEDSAVYLCASSLEISMPGNTIYFGEGSWLTVV.